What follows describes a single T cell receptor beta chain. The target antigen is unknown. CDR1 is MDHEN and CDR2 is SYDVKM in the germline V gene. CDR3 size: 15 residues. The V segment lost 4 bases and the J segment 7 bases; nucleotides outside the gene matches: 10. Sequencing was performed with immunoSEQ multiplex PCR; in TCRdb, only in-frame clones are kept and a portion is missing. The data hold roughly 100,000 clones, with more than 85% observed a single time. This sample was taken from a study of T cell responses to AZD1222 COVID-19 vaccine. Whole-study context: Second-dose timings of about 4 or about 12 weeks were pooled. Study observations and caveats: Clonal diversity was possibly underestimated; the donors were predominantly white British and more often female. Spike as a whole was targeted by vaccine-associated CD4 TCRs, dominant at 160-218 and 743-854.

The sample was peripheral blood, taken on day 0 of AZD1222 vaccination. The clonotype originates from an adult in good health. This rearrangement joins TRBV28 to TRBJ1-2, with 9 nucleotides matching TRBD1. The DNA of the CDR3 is TGTGCCAGCAGTTCCTTGCGACAGGGGGTAGTTGGCTACACCTTC. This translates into CASSSLRQGVVGYTF.